One sample yielded the 5 T cell receptor beta chains listed below, sequenced in a study of OX40 agonist ivuxolimab in advanced cancers. The data were produced by immunoSEQ multiplex PCR, yet TCRdb's version contains in-frame clones alone and is incomplete. The table lists tens of thousands of clones, about 90% of them singletons, with 13% to 15% in the top ten. The sequencing here drew on CD4+ or CD8+ T cells sorted from blood, taken in a trial of the OX40 agonist ivuxolimab. All receptors come from an adult with an advanced solid tumor such as melanoma, head and neck, liver or kidney cancer.

J is TRBJ2-7 and V is TRBV28; D not resolved. Per germline, CDR1 MDHEN and CDR2 SYDVKM. The CDR3 totals 14 residues. Trimming shortened V by 4 bases and J by 7 bases, and 17 bases separated the two germline ends. CDR3 amino acids: CASSSRPPRVEQYF. The CDR3 DNA reads as TGTGCCAGCAGTTCGCGCCCGCCGAGAGTGGAGCAGTACTTC.

The gene calls are TRBV6-6 and TRBJ2-5; D may be TRBD1 (5 bases). V lost 6 bases, J lost 0 bases, and 11 bases lay in between. The CDR3 covers 14 residues. Germline V gives CDR1 MNHNY, CDR2 SVGAGI (reference sequence). The CDR3 nucleotides are TGTGCCAGCAGCCGGACACAGGACCAAGAGACCCAGTACTTC. Residues: CASSRTQDQETQYF.

The chain joins TRBV27 to TRBJ2-7, with D perhaps matching TRBD1 or TRBD2 (7 bases each). There are 15 residues in the CDR3. Per the germline V gene, CDR1 is MNHEY and CDR2 is SMNVEV (reference sequence). The V end was cut by 5 bases, the J end by 4 bases, with 18 bases between. Here the CDR3 reads CASSGQGGQRYEQYF. The CDR3 nucleotides are TGTGCCAGCAGTGGCCAGGGGGGGCAGCGGTACGAGCAGTACTTC.

The chain is built from TRBV5-1 and TRBJ2-3, with TRBD1 as a possible D gene (5 bases). The V end lost 5 bases, the J end lost 3 bases, and 22 bases lay between the germline ends. Germline loops: CDR1 SGHRS, CDR2 YFSETQ. The CDR3 spans 17 residues. In DNA form, the CDR3 reads TGCGCCAGCAGTTACAGGACGTCAAGAATCGGGACAGATACGCAGTATTTT. Translated: CASSYRTSRIGTDTQYF. The complete variable domain, with remaining parts taken from reference TRBV5-1 and TRBJ2-3, reads KAGVTQTPRYLIKTRGQQVTLSCSPISGHRSVSWYQQTPGQGLQFLFEYFSETQRNKGNFPGRFSGRQFSNSRSEMNVSTLELGDSALYLCASSYRTSRIGTDTQYFGPGTRLTVL.

There are a few counts of this clone. The rearrangement links TRBV29-1 to TRBJ2-7; a possible D gene is TRBD1 (7 bases). The ends were cut back, 7 bases at V and 6 bases at J, with 19 bases in the middle. The CDR3 consists of 13 residues. Germline lookup yields CDR1 SQVTM and CDR2 ANQGSEA. The CDR3 coding sequence is TGCAGCGCCGGGCGGGACAGCTCCCTCGAGCAGTACTTC. It encodes CSAGRDSSLEQYF.